The rows below give T cell receptor beta chains drawn from one sample of a study of shared clonotypes between healthy human individuals. Clones were sequenced by immunoSEQ multiplex PCR, and TCRdb holds only the in-frame ones, with some missing. The sample holds under 2,000,000 clones, roughly 94% seen once. Sequencing was performed on naive CD8+ T cells sorted from blood. All receptors derive from a man younger than 35 in good health. Each CDR3 is given with its conserved first and last residue. Each record gives: clone size, D gene, J gene, V gene, CDR3 protein, CDR3 DNA. A D gene is named only where the DNA matches it firmly. Size values are once, few and many counts, or a class for expanded clones, and some rows have none.

size: .; D: TRBD2; J: TRBJ2-7; V: TRBV5-4; CDR3: CASSLGAGGRLSYEQYF; DNA: TGTGCCAGCAGCTTGGGGGCTGGCGGGAGACTTTCCTACGAGCAGTACTTC
size: .; D: .; J: TRBJ2-1; V: TRBV4-3; CDR3: CASSLTGIDEQFF; DNA: TGCGCCAGCAGCCTCACAGGGATCGATGAGCAGTTCTTC
size: .; D: TRBD1; J: TRBJ1-3; V: TRBV19; CDR3: CASSFWTGGSGNTIYF; DNA: TGTGCCAGTAGTTTCTGGACAGGCGGCTCTGGAAACACCATATATTTT
size: .; D: TRBD1; J: TRBJ2-1; V: TRBV7-9; CDR3: CASSLAGQEYNEQFF; DNA: TGTGCCAGCAGCTTAGCGGGACAGGAGTACAATGAGCAGTTCTTC
size: .; D: .; J: TRBJ1-1; V: TRBV14; CDR3: CASSPPTGGNTEAFF; DNA: TGTGCCAGCAGCCCGCCGACGGGGGGGAACACTGAAGCTTTCTTT
size: .; D: .; J: TRBJ2-2; V: TRBV28; CDR3: CASSLQGGPGELFF; DNA: TGTGCCAGCAGTTTACAGGGAGGACCGGGGGAGCTGTTTTTT
size: .; D: .; J: TRBJ1-2; V: TRBV7-8; CDR3: CASSGADGTNYGYTF; DNA: TGTGCCAGCAGCGGTGCTGACGGAACTAACTATGGCTACACCTTC
size: .; D: TRBD1; J: TRBJ2-7; V: TRBV5-5; CDR3: CASSIGTDYEQYF; DNA: TGTGCCAGCAGCATCGGGACAGACTACGAGCAGTACTTC
size: .; D: TRBD2; J: TRBJ2-1; V: TRBV5-1; CDR3: CASSLAGGPDEQFF; DNA: TGCGCCAGCAGCTTAGCGGGGGGGCCGGATGAGCAGTTCTTC
size: .; D: TRBD1; J: TRBJ1-4; V: TRBV9; CDR3: CASSEGTGGNEKLFF; DNA: TGTGCCAGCAGCGAAGGGACAGGTGGTAATGAAAAACTGTTTTTT
size: .; D: .; J: TRBJ2-7; V: TRBV27; CDR3: CASSSQGYEQYF; DNA: TGTGCCAGCAGTTCTCAGGGATACGAGCAGTACTTC
size: .; D: .; J: TRBJ2-3; V: TRBV9; CDR3: CASSVGGAATDTQYF; DNA: TGTGCCAGCAGCGTAGGCGGGGCGGCCACAGATACGCAGTATTTT
size: .; D: .; J: TRBJ2-7; V: TRBV7-8; CDR3: CASRQGSSYEQYF; DNA: TGTGCCAGCAGACAAGGGAGCTCCTACGAGCAGTACTTC
size: once; D: TRBD1; J: TRBJ2-7; V: TRBV27; CDR3: CASSIGTGGYYEQYF; DNA: TGTGCCAGCAGTATAGGGACAGGGGGGTACTACGAGCAGTACTTC
size: .; D: TRBD1; J: TRBJ1-2; V: TRBV4-1; CDR3: CASSPEGAHYGYTF; DNA: TGCGCCAGCAGCCCGGAGGGGGCCCACTATGGCTACACCTTC
size: .; D: .; J: TRBJ2-3; V: TRBV7-8; CDR3: CASSGRDTYTQYF; DNA: TGTGCCAGCAGCGGCCGGGACACATATACGCAGTATTTT
size: .; D: .; J: TRBJ2-3; V: TRBV28; CDR3: CASSLLRMSLAITDTQYF; DNA: TGTGCCAGCAGTTTATTAAGGATGTCCCTAGCGATCACAGATACGCAGTATTTT
size: .; D: .; J: TRBJ2-7; V: TRBV9; CDR3: CASSARGDPYEQYF; DNA: TGTGCCAGCAGCGCTAGGGGGGACCCTTACGAGCAGTACTTC
size: .; D: .; J: TRBJ2-7; V: TRBV13; CDR3: CASSSGYEQYF; DNA: TGTGCCAGCAGCTCCGGCTACGAGCAGTACTTC
size: .; D: .; J: TRBJ2-2; V: TRBV6-6; CDR3: CASSYGSGTGELFF; DNA: TGTGCCAGCAGTTACGGGTCGGGCACCGGGGAGCTGTTTTTT
size: .; D: .; J: TRBJ2-7; V: TRBV5-6; CDR3: CASSLFGESVYEQYF; DNA: TGTGCCAGCAGCTTGTTCGGTGAGTCAGTGTACGAGCAGTACTTC
size: .; D: TRBD1; J: TRBJ2-7; V: TRBV7-9; CDR3: CASSLTGTTYEQYF; DNA: TGTGCCAGCAGCTTGACAGGGACCACCTACGAGCAGTACTTC
size: .; D: .; J: TRBJ2-2; V: TRBV7-6; CDR3: CASTLDREGTGELFF; DNA: TGTGCCAGCACCCTCGACAGGGAGGGCACCGGGGAGCTGTTTTTT
size: .; D: TRBD2; J: TRBJ2-1; V: TRBV9; CDR3: CASSTSANSYNEQFF; DNA: TGTGCCAGCAGTACTAGCGCAAACTCCTACAATGAGCAGTTCTTC
size: .; D: .; J: TRBJ1-2; V: TRBV4-1; CDR3: CASSPSGELFANYGYTF; DNA: TGCGCCAGCAGCCCCTCGGGAGAACTTTTTGCCAACTATGGCTACACCTTC
size: .; D: .; J: TRBJ2-1; V: TRBV7-6; CDR3: CASSSSWPSSYNEQFF; DNA: TGTGCCAGCAGCTCCAGCTGGCCGAGCTCCTACAATGAGCAGTTCTTC
size: few; D: TRBD1; J: TRBJ1-2; V: TRBV15; CDR3: CATSRGQGNYGYTF; DNA: TGTGCCACCAGCAGAGGACAGGGGAACTATGGCTACACCTTC
size: .; D: TRBD2; J: TRBJ2-3; V: TRBV7-9; CDR3: CASSSPSSGEESDTQYF; DNA: TGTGCCAGCAGCTCTCCTAGTAGCGGGGAAGAGTCAGATACGCAGTATTTT
size: .; D: .; J: TRBJ2-5; V: TRBV5-8; CDR3: CASSLYETQYF; DNA: TGTGCCAGCAGCTTGTATGAGACCCAGTACTTC
size: .; D: .; J: TRBJ2-7; V: TRBV7-9; CDR3: CASSLGGSHEQYF; DNA: TGTGCCAGCAGCTTAGGAGGCAGCCACGAGCAGTACTTC
size: .; D: .; J: TRBJ2-5; V: TRBV10-3; CDR3: CAISEGMSLQETQYF; DNA: TGTGCCATCAGTGAAGGCATGTCCCTCCAAGAGACCCAGTACTTC
size: .; D: TRBD2; J: TRBJ2-2; V: TRBV7-8; CDR3: CASSPEVAGGRSGELFF; DNA: TGTGCCAGCAGTCCCGAGGTTGCGGGAGGTCGCTCCGGGGAGCTGTTTTTT
size: .; D: .; J: TRBJ2-7; V: TRBV28; CDR3: CASSLLSGYEQYF; DNA: TGTGCCAGCAGTTTATTATCGGGATACGAGCAGTACTTC
size: once; D: TRBD2; J: TRBJ2-1; V: TRBV27; CDR3: CASSAGGYNEQFF; DNA: TGTGCCAGCAGTGCCGGGGGGTACAATGAGCAGTTCTTC
size: .; D: .; J: TRBJ2-1; V: TRBV5-1; CDR3: CASSLTLATAHNEQFF; DNA: TGCGCCAGCAGCCTAACGCTAGCGACCGCCCACAATGAGCAGTTCTTC
size: once; D: .; J: TRBJ2-7; V: TRBV14; CDR3: CASSQSITGTSYEQYF; DNA: TGTGCCAGCAGCCAGTCAATCACCGGGACTTCCTACGAGCAGTACTTC
size: once; D: .; J: TRBJ2-5; V: TRBV4-1; CDR3: CASSQDARTEETQYF; DNA: TGCGCCAGCAGCCAAGATGCCCGGACAGAAGAGACCCAGTACTTC
size: .; D: TRBD1; J: TRBJ1-1; V: TRBV6-5; CDR3: CASSLDRSNTEAFF; DNA: TGTGCCAGCAGTTTGGACAGGTCGAACACTGAAGCTTTCTTT
size: .; D: .; J: TRBJ2-5; V: TRBV6-1; CDR3: CASRSLWVTETQYF; DNA: TGTGCCAGCAGGTCCCTGTGGGTCACGGAGACCCAGTACTTC
size: once; D: .; J: TRBJ2-1; V: TRBV28; CDR3: CASSAGLRDEQFF; DNA: TGTGCCAGCAGTGCTGGACTCAGGGATGAGCAGTTCTTC
size: .; D: .; J: TRBJ2-1; V: TRBV6-5; CDR3: CASSQDSGSLWEQFF; DNA: TGTGCCAGCAGCCAGGACTCGGGGAGTTTGTGGGAGCAGTTCTTC
size: .; D: .; J: TRBJ2-7; V: TRBV5-1; CDR3: CASSLENRDHEQYF; DNA: TGCGCCAGCAGCTTGGAGAACAGGGACCACGAGCAGTACTTC
size: .; D: .; J: TRBJ1-1; V: TRBV28; CDR3: CASSFKVNTEAFF; DNA: TGTGCCAGCAGTTTTAAGGTAAACACTGAAGCTTTCTTT
size: .; D: .; J: TRBJ2-5; V: TRBV7-8; CDR3: CASSLLQETQYF; DNA: TGTGCCAGCAGCTTACTACAAGAGACCCAGTACTTC
size: .; D: TRBD1; J: TRBJ1-4; V: TRBV7-9; CDR3: CASSLGGQGTEKLFF; DNA: TGTGCCAGCAGCTTAGGGGGACAGGGGACTGAAAAACTGTTTTTT
size: .; D: TRBD1; J: TRBJ1-4; V: TRBV28; CDR3: CASSHRDSGTEKLFF; DNA: TGTGCCAGCAGTCACCGGGACAGCGGCACGGAAAAACTGTTTTTT
size: .; D: .; J: TRBJ2-7; V: TRBV4-3; CDR3: CASSHDTGTPLEQYF; DNA: TGCGCCAGCAGCCACGATACCGGGACACCCCTCGAGCAGTACTTC
size: .; D: .; J: TRBJ2-5; V: TRBV27; CDR3: CASSLYGRDETQYF; DNA: TGTGCCAGCAGTTTATACGGGCGCGATGAGACCCAGTACTTC
size: few; D: TRBD1; J: TRBJ1-1; V: TRBV30; CDR3: CAWNWDRDTEAFF; DNA: TGTGCCTGGAATTGGGACAGGGACACTGAAGCTTTCTTT
size: .; D: .; J: TRBJ2-1; V: TRBV6-5; CDR3: CASSPTGLSYNEQFF; DNA: TGTGCCAGCAGTCCGACAGGCCTCTCCTACAATGAGCAGTTCTTC
size: .; D: TRBD2; J: TRBJ2-1; V: TRBV5-1; CDR3: CASSLVGTSGKYNEQFF; DNA: TGCGCCAGCAGCTTGGTTGGGACTAGCGGTAAATACAATGAGCAGTTCTTC
size: .; D: .; J: TRBJ1-1; V: TRBV10-1; CDR3: CASSEEWDTEAFF; DNA: TGCGCCAGCAGTGAGGAGTGGGACACTGAAGCTTTCTTT
size: .; D: .; J: TRBJ2-3; V: TRBV13; CDR3: CASTRGGGLDTQYF; DNA: TGTGCCAGCACCCGGGGAGGGGGCCTTGATACGCAGTATTTT
size: .; D: TRBD1; J: TRBJ1-2; V: TRBV4-3; CDR3: CASSQVGTGQGYTF; DNA: TGCGCCAGCAGCCAAGTAGGGACAGGTCAGGGCTACACCTTC
size: .; D: .; J: TRBJ2-3; V: TRBV27; CDR3: CASSFRGHSADTQYF; DNA: TGTGCCAGCAGTTTTCGAGGGCATAGTGCAGATACGCAGTATTTT
size: .; D: TRBD1; J: TRBJ1-2; V: TRBV7-2; CDR3: CASSRVELIDRDAYGYTF; DNA: TGTGCCAGCAGCCGAGTCGAATTGATTGACAGGGACGCCTATGGCTACACCTTC
size: .; D: .; J: TRBJ1-1; V: TRBV4-1; CDR3: CASSHRREAFF; DNA: TGCGCCAGCAGCCACAGGCGAGAAGCTTTCTTT
size: .; D: TRBD1; J: TRBJ2-7; V: TRBV28; CDR3: CASSVRDRIYEQYF; DNA: TGTGCCAGCAGTGTCCGGGACAGGATCTACGAGCAGTACTTC
size: .; D: .; J: TRBJ1-6; V: TRBV28; CDR3: CASTLGQGGSPLHF; DNA: TGTGCCAGCACCCTAGGGCAGGGAGGTTCACCCCTCCACTTT
size: .; D: .; J: TRBJ2-1; V: TRBV28; CDR3: CASSLAYSYNEQFF; DNA: TGTGCCAGCAGCCTAGCTTACAGTTACAATGAGCAGTTCTTC